This T cell receptor (beta chain) was retrieved from a study of T cell responses to AZD1222 COVID-19 vaccine. This clone showed up just once. Its antigen is unknown. The method was immunoSEQ multiplex PCR; TCRdb's version includes in-frame clones alone and lacks a portion of them. The sample lists fewer than 50,000 clones; roughly 80% were seen once. Broader study findings: When two AZD1222 doses had been given, Spike-specific TCR breadth and depth rose.

The CDR3 totals 12 residues. V lost 4 bases, J lost 7 bases, and 10 bases lay in between. CDR1 is LGHDT, CDR2 YNNKEL, per germline (reference sequence). V usage is TRBV3-1 (or the pseudogene TRBV3-2) and J usage is TRBJ1-1; tentative D call: TRBD1 (5 bases). The source was peripheral blood, collected on day 0 of AZD1222 vaccination. The TCR sequence derives from an adult in good health. The CDR3 reads CASSLTEYEAFF. Here the CDR3 DNA reads TGTGCCAGCAGCCTGACAGAATATGAAGCTTTCTTT.